This T cell receptor (beta chain) was sequenced during a study of blood T cell repertoires in COVID-19. Overall study: The United States, Italy and Spain provided the acute and convalescent COVID-19 samples.

Unmatched junction bases numbered 8, after V lost 4 bases and J lost 2 bases. The CDR3 totals 16 residues. From germline, CDR1 is SGHVS and CDR2 FNYEAQ. Data came from immunoSEQ multiplex PCR; TCRdb stores just in-frame clones and leaves some out. Of 200,000 to 250,000 clones in the sample, approximately 84% were seen once. This clonotype was sampled from a woman aged 80 or over with acute or convalescent COVID-19. Sample: peripheral blood. The chain is built from TRBV7-6 and TRBJ2-3; TRBD2 aligns across 8 bases. CDR3 DNA: TGTGCCAGCAGCTCCGTTAGCGGGGAGAACACAGATACGCAGTATTTT. It specifies CASSSVSGENTDTQYF.